This TCR beta chain was captured in a study of T cell responses to AZD1222 COVID-19 vaccine. Background on the study: Doses given second, at about 4 or about 12 weeks, were pooled. General observations from the study: It should be noted that donors were predominantly white British and more often female, and clonal diversity was possibly underestimated. Among AZD1222 vaccinees, only 5 to 7 were seropositive at baseline. Elevations in Spike-specific TCR breadth and depth followed administration of two AZD1222 doses.

Points on this clone: Antigen specificity is unknown.

Generated by immunoSEQ multiplex PCR, the TCRdb table keeps only in-frame clones and is missing some. This sample has some 120,000 clones, with 92% found just once. This CDR3 contains 16 residues. The germline V gene encodes CDR1 LGHDT and CDR2 YNNKEL (reference sequence). Trimming removed 5 bases from V and 0 bases from J, with 13 bases in between. This TCR came from an adult in good health. This material consisted of peripheral blood, taken on day 0 of AZD1222 vaccination. V is TRBV3-1 (or the pseudogene TRBV3-2) and J is TRBJ2-2; D tentatively fits TRBD1 or TRBD2 (5 bases each). In DNA, the CDR3 is TGTGCCAGCAGCACTCGGGACGCCCCGAACACCGGGGAGCTGTTTTTT. Protein: CASSTRDAPNTGELFF.